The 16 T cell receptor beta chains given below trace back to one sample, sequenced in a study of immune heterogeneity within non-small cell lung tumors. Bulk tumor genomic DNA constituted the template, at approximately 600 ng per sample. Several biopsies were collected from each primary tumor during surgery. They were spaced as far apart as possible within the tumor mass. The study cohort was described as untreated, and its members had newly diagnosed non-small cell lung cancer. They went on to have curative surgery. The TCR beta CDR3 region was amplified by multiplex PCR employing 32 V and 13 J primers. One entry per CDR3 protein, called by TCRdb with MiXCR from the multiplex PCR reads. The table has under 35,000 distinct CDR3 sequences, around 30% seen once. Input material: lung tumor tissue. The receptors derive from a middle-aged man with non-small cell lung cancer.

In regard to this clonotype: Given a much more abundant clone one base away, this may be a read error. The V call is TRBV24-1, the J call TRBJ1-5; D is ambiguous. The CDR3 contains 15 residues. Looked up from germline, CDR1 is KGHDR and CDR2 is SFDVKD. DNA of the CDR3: TGTGCCACCAGTGCTACGCAAGGAGGCAATCAGCCCCGGCATTTT. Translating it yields CATSATQGGNQPRHF.

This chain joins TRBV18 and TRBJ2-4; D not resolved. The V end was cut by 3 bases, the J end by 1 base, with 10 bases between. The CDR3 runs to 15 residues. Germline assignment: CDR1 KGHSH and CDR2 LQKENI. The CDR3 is CASSPGRSAKNIQYF. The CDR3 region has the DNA TGTGCCAGCTCACCTGGACGGAGCGCCAAAAACATTCAGTACTTC.

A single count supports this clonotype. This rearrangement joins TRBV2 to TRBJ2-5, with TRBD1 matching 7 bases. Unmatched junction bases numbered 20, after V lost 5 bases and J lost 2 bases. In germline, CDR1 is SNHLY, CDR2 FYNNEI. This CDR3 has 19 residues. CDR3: CASSSATTGTETPQETQYF. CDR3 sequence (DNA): TGTGCCAGCAGTTCCGCAACTACCGGGACAGAAACGCCGCAAGAGACCCAGTACTTC. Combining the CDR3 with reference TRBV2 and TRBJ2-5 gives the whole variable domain EPEVTQTPSHQVTQMGQEVILRCVPISNHLYFYWYRQILGQKVEFLVSFYNNEISEKSEIFDDQFSVERPDGSNFTLKIRSTKLEDSAMYFCASSSATTGTETPQETQYFGPGTRLLVL.

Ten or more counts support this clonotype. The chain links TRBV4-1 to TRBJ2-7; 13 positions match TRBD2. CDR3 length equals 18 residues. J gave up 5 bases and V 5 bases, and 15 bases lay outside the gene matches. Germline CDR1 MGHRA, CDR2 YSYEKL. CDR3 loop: CASSLKETSGRSWDEQYF. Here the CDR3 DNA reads TGCGCCAGCAGCTTAAAGGAGACTAGCGGGAGGAGTTGGGACGAGCAGTACTTC.

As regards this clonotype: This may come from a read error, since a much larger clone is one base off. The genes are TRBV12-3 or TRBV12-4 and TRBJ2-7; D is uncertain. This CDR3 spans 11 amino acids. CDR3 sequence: CASSTQNEKYF. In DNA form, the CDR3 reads TGTGCCAGCAGCACACAAAACGAGAAGTACTTC.

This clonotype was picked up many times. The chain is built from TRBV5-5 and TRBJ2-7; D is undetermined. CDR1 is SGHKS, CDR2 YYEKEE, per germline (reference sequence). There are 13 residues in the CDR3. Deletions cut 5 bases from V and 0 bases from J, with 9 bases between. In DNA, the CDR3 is TGTGCCAGCAGTTCCGAGTCCTCCTACGAGCAGTACTTC. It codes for CASSSESSYEQYF.

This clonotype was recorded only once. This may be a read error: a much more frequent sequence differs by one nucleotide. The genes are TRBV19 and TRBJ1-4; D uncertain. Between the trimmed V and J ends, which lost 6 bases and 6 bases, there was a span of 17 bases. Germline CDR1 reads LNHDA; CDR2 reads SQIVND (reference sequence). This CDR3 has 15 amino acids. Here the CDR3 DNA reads TGTGCCAGTAGCTTGAGCGGTCGGCAAGATGAAAAACTGTTTTTT. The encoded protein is CASSLSGRQDEKLFF.

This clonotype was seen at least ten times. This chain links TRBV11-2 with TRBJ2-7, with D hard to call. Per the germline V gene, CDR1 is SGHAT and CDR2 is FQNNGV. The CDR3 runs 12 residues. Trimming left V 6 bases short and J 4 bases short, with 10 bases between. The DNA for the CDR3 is TGTGCCAGCAGATATCGGGCTTACGAGCAGTACTTC. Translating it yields CASRYRAYEQYF.

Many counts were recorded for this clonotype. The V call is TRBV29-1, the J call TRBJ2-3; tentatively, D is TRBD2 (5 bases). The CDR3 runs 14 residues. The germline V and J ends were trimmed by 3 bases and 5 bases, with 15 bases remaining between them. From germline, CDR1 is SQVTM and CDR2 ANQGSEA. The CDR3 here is CSVDFEGEGDTQYF. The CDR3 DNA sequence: TGCAGCGTTGACTTTGAGGGAGAAGGAGATACGCAGTATTTT.

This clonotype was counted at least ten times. The CDR3 nucleotides read TGTGCCAGCGGGAAACAGACTAGCGGGAGCAACGAGCAGTACTTC. Its protein is CASGKQTSGSNEQYF. The chain employs TRBV7-8 and TRBJ2-7; 12 bases are shared with TRBD2. V shed 8 bases, J shed 5 bases, and the junction held 10 bases outside the gene matches. The CDR3 runs 15 residues. CDR1 is SGHVS, CDR2 FQNEAQ, per germline.

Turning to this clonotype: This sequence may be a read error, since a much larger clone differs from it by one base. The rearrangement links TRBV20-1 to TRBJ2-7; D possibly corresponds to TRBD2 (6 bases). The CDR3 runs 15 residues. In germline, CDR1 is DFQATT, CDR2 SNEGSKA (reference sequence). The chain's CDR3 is CSARVSGALSYDQYF. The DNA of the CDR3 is TGCAGTGCTAGAGTTTCGGGAGCCCTCTCCTACGATCAGTACTTC.

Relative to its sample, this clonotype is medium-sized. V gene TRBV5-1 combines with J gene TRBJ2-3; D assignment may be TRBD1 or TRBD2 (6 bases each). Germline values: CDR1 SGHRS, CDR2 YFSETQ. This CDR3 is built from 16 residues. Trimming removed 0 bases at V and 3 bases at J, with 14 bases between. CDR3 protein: CASSLARGAGTDTQYF. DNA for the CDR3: TGCGCCAGCAGCTTGGCGAGGGGGGCAGGAACAGATACGCAGTATTTT.

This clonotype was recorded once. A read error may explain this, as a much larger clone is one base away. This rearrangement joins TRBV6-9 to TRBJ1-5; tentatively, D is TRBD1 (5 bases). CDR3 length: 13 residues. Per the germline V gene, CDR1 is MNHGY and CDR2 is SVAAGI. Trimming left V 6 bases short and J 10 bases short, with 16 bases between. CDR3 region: CASRYTQGHPQHF. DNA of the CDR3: TGTGCCAGCAGGTATACCCAGGGCCATCCCCAGCATTTT.

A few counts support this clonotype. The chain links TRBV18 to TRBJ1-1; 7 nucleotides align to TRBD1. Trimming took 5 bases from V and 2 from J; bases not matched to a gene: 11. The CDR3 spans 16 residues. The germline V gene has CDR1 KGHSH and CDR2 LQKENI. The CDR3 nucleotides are TGTGCCAGCTCAGGCTCAGGGGGATCAACCAACACTGAAGCTTTCTTT. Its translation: CASSGSGGSTNTEAFF. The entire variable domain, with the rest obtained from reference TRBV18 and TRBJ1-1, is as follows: NAGVMQNPRHLVRRRGQEARLRCSPMKGHSHVYWYRQLPEEGLKFMVYLQKENIIDESGMPKERFSAEFPKEGPSILRIQQVVRGDSAAYFCASSGSGGSTNTEAFFGQGTRLTVV.

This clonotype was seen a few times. In DNA, the CDR3 is TGTGCCTGGAGTGTAAGCCCAGATACGCAGTATTTT. As protein: CAWSVSPDTQYF. The V and J genes are TRBV30 and TRBJ2-3, with D hard to call. Germline CDR1 is GTSNPN and CDR2 is SVGIG (reference sequence). Trimming removed 0 bases at V and 4 bases at J, with 5 bases between. The CDR3 has 12 residues.

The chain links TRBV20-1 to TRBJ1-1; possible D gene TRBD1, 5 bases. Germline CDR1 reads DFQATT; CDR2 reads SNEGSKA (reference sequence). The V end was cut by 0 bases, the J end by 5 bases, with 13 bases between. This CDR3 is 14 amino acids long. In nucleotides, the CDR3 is TGCAGTGCTAGAGATCATCGGGACCCGACTGAAGCTTTCTTT. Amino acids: CSARDHRDPTEAFF.